This T cell receptor beta chain emerged from a study of blood T cell repertoires in COVID-19 (dated by TCRdb to the early 2020s). About the study as a whole: Samples covering the acute and convalescent phases of COVID-19 were provided by collaborators in the United States, Italy and Spain. The prospective study material was composed of cDNA or gDNA derived from T cells, B-cell-depleted T cells, or PBMCs. Subjects who had been exposed to COVID-19, were actively infected with it, or had recovered from it provided the deeply sampled blood TCRbeta repertoires that made up the dataset. The repertoires were made available in a free public database intended to serve as a resource for research on the immune response to SARS-CoV-2. Samples were obtained from the ongoing ImmuneRACE study (first 160 participants) and from over a thousand subjects provided by 6 global collaborators. Sample metadata almost always included a de-identified subject ID, COVID-19 status, age in years and sex. Where HLA class I and class II types were available, the types were taken from metadata supplied by the sample provider, not from assay-based typing.

The collaborating institutions used their own protocols to collect whole blood in K2EDTA tubes. Collaborator samples were shipped for TCRbeta analysis as frozen whole blood, isolated PBMCs, or DNA extracted from either sample type. The paper's findings and limits, for the study overall: How much clinical and demographic metadata was included differed by source and by participant, and the metadata was provided uncurated.

From the cysteine through the phenylalanine, the CDR3 covers 12 amino acids. Only the CDR3 DNA stays, 36 bases, in frame from base 1. CDR1 and CDR2, looked up from the germline V gene (reference sequence), are LNHDA and SQIVND. V is shortened by 5 bases, J by 4 bases, and the region joining them spans 8 bases. Details on this clone: It has no known antigen specificity. No base quality information exists; no much larger clone differs at one position.

TCRbeta CDR3 regions were amplified from genomic DNA using the immunoSEQ Assay, a bias-controlled multiplex PCR. As for how the authors treated the data: Within the assay, amplification of reference gene primers was used to estimate how many nucleated cells each sample contained. To quantify the absolute abundance of each unique TCRbeta CDR3 rearrangement, sequence reads were collapsed and filtered. Productive Simpson clonality was computed per sample as the square root of Simpson's diversity index over productive rearrangements. The clones in this table, taken by TCRdb from immuneACCESS, are in-frame only. Not every clone is retained; where verified, under half of the shortfall comes from an unresolved V gene, and the cause of the rest is unknown. That table gives V, J and clone size, and the DNA gave D and trimming. For this sample the table gives about 62,000 clones, of which about nine tenths were detected only once. The ten largest clonotypes hold under 1.5% of the sample.

Sequencing was carried out using peripheral blood. This clonotype originated in a woman at least 80 years old with acute or convalescent COVID-19. The chain joins TRBV19 to TRBJ1-2; no D gene can be assigned with confidence. The nucleotide sequence reads TGTGCCAGTAGTTTCGGGGTCTATGGCTACACCTTC. Translated, it gives CASSFGVYGYTF.